These T cell receptor beta chains were read from a single sample in a study of shared clonotypes between healthy human individuals. Libraries were prepared by immunoSEQ multiplex PCR; TCRdb keeps only in-frame clonotypes and omits some of them. The table has about 2.5 million clones, around 90% seen once. Sequencing was carried out using naive CD4+ T cells from PBMCs. Every receptor here comes from a man between 18 and 29 years old in good health. Some clones in this sample may be carry-over from other donors' samples. Both conserved end residues are part of each CDR3. The D gene is left open where the match is weak. Expanded clones are given a class, and other clones once, few, many or no size at all.

D: TRBD2
V: TRBV28
size: once
J: TRBJ2-3
DNA: TGTGCCAGCAGTTACCTAGCGGGAGGGTCAGATACGCAGTATTTT
CDR3: CASSYLAGGSDTQYF

D: NA
V: TRBV28
size: NA
J: TRBJ1-5
DNA: TGTGCCAGCAGCCAGGGGAGGGTTGATCAGCCCCAGCATTTT
CDR3: CASSQGRVDQPQHF

D: TRBD2
V: TRBV7-3
size: NA
J: TRBJ2-1
DNA: TGTGCCAGCAGCCCCACCCGGGTAGCGGGTCGCAATGAGCAGTTCTTC
CDR3: CASSPTRVAGRNEQFF

D: TRBD1
V: TRBV5-1
size: NA
J: TRBJ2-1
DNA: TGCGCCAGCAGCTCCCCCTACGGGACAGGACCGAATGAGCAGTTCTTC
CDR3: CASSSPYGTGPNEQFF

D: TRBD2
V: TRBV5-6
size: NA
J: TRBJ2-5
DNA: TGTGCCAGCAGCCCCAATAGCGGGGCCGTCCAAGAGACCCAGTACTTC
CDR3: CASSPNSGAVQETQYF

D: NA
V: TRBV19
size: NA
J: TRBJ1-1
DNA: TGTGCCAGTAGTACTCCCCATCGGGAGAGGACTGAAGCTTTCTTT
CDR3: CASSTPHRERTEAFF

D: NA
V: TRBV5-1
size: NA
J: TRBJ1-5
DNA: TGCGCCAGCAGCTTGGGAGGCGGGCAGGCGTCCGGGCCCCAGCATTTT
CDR3: CASSLGGGQASGPQHF

D: NA
V: TRBV6-1
size: NA
J: TRBJ2-5
DNA: TGTGCCAGCTCATATGGACGGATTAAAGAGACCCAGTACTTC
CDR3: CASSYGRIKETQYF

D: TRBD1
V: TRBV9
size: NA
J: TRBJ1-2
DNA: TGTGCCAGCAGCGTAGATGGGACAGGGGAGGGCTACACCTTC
CDR3: CASSVDGTGEGYTF

D: NA
V: TRBV19
size: NA
J: TRBJ1-1
DNA: TGTGCCAGTAGTGTCTTGAGGAACCTTGAAGCTTTCTTT
CDR3: CASSVLRNLEAFF

D: NA
V: TRBV5-1
size: NA
J: TRBJ1-4
DNA: TGCGCCAGCAGCACAGGTGGGGGTGAAAAACTGTTTTTT
CDR3: CASSTGGGEKLFF

D: TRBD1
V: TRBV19
size: NA
J: TRBJ2-7
DNA: TGTGCCAGTAGTATAGACTGGGACAGGGGTAACGAGCAGTACTTC
CDR3: CASSIDWDRGNEQYF

D: NA
V: TRBV6-1
size: NA
J: TRBJ1-1
DNA: TGTGCCAGCACTCGGGGCACTGAAGCTTTCTTT
CDR3: CASTRGTEAFF

D: TRBD2
V: TRBV7-2
size: NA
J: TRBJ2-7
DNA: TGTGCCAGCAGCCAATACGCCTCCCCGGGACTAGACTACGAGCAGTACTTC
CDR3: CASSQYASPGLDYEQYF

D: NA
V: TRBV4-3
size: NA
J: TRBJ2-2
DNA: TGCGCCAGCAGCCAAGAGGTTCGGCGGGACCCTCCTATAAACACCGGGGAGCTGTTTTTT
CDR3: CASSQEVRRDPPINTGELFF

D: NA
V: TRBV2
size: NA
J: TRBJ1-5
DNA: TGTGCCAGCAGTGATGCGATTACTTCCACAAGCAATCAGCCCCAGCATTTT
CDR3: CASSDAITSTSNQPQHF

D: TRBD1
V: TRBV15
size: once
J: TRBJ2-1
DNA: TGTGCCACCAGCGGAAGACCGGGACAGGGTAACTACAATGAGCAGTTCTTC
CDR3: CATSGRPGQGNYNEQFF

D: NA
V: TRBV5-1
size: NA
J: TRBJ2-1
DNA: TGCGCCAGCAGCTTGGCGTTAGGGACGCCAGACAATGAGCAGTTCTTC
CDR3: CASSLALGTPDNEQFF

D: NA
V: TRBV6-6
size: NA
J: TRBJ2-1
DNA: TGTGCCAGCAGCCGGGCACTAGGCAATGAGCAGTTCTTC
CDR3: CASSRALGNEQFF

D: TRBD1
V: TRBV2
size: NA
J: TRBJ1-4
DNA: TGTGCCGGACAGGCTGGGACTAATGAAAAACTGTTTTTT
CDR3: CAGQAGTNEKLFF

D: NA
V: TRBV5-4
size: NA
J: TRBJ2-3
DNA: TGTGCCAGCAGCTTTAATGGGGGCGGCACAGATACGCAGTATTTT
CDR3: CASSFNGGGTDTQYF

D: TRBD2
V: TRBV14
size: NA
J: TRBJ2-3
DNA: TGTGCCAGCAGTTTTGGACTAGCAGATACGCAGTATTTT
CDR3: CASSFGLADTQYF

D: NA
V: TRBV5-4
size: once
J: TRBJ2-1
DNA: TGTGCCAGCAGCTTCCCCCCAGGGAATGAGCAGTTCTTC
CDR3: CASSFPPGNEQFF

D: TRBD2
V: TRBV18
size: NA
J: TRBJ2-7
DNA: TGTGCCAGCTCACCCGGACTAGCACGTGCCTACGAGCAGTACTTC
CDR3: CASSPGLARAYEQYF

D: NA
V: TRBV7-9
size: NA
J: TRBJ2-5
DNA: TGTGCCAGCAGCCCACGACCTGACAGGTACCAAGAGACCCAGTACTTC
CDR3: CASSPRPDRYQETQYF